This entry features one T cell receptor beta chain sequence. The sample has other DNA sequences that encode this CDR3 too. V lost 1 base to trimming and J lost 7 bases; unmatched junction nucleotides: 2. This CDR3 spans 13 amino acids. Authors' processing steps: Estimation of nucleated cell counts relied on the amplification of reference gene primers. Using immunoSEQ multiplex PCR, the repertoire was profiled, and TCRdb retains in-frame clones only, with some absent. That table gives V, J and clone size, and the DNA gave D and trimming. Found here are fewer than 150,000 clones, under 90% of them singletons; the top ten hold 1.5% to 2%. This record belongs to a study of blood T cell repertoires in COVID-19.

The sample was PBMCs or T cells enriched from blood (not recorded which). The chain links TRBV12-3 or TRBV12-4 to TRBJ1-2, with 8 bases aligning to TRBD1. The sequence derives from a young woman who had been exposed to COVID-19. The CDR3 DNA reads TGTGCCAGCAGTTTAGGGACAGGGCGTGGCTACACCTTC. This encodes CASSLGTGRGYTF.